This T cell receptor beta chain comes out of a study of blood T cell repertoires in COVID-19. Study-wide background: Spain, Italy and the United States supplied samples that represented acute and convalescent COVID-19. T cells, B-cell-depleted T cells, or PBMCs supplied cDNA or gDNA.

A single count supports this clone. Trimming stripped 3 bases from V and 3 bases from J, with 12 bases between. The CDR3 loop spans 14 amino acids. Germline V gene data show CDR1 as SGDLS and CDR2 as YYNGEE. The protocol was immunoSEQ multiplex PCR, while the TCRdb copy is restricted to in-frame clones and leaves out a portion. This repertoire shows roughly 250,000 clones, around 90% found once; its top ten account for 3% to 4%. This rearrangement joins TRBV9 to TRBJ1-1; maybe TRBD1 (5 bases). The specimen was peripheral blood. The TCR originated in a middle-aged woman with acute or convalescent COVID-19. CDR3 nucleotides: TGTGCCAGCAGCGAAGACCCGGGGGACACTGAAGCTTTCTTT. Amino acid sequence: CASSEDPGDTEAFF.